This TCR beta chain was recorded in a study of blood T cell repertoires in COVID-19. Study-level information: Samples representing acute and convalescent COVID-19 were sourced from the United States, Italy and Spain. Sources were T cells, B-cell-depleted T cells, or PBMCs; the material itself was cDNA or gDNA.

In the original processing: Reference gene primer amplification gave nucleated cell count estimates. Profiling relied on immunoSEQ multiplex PCR, and the TCRdb table lists in-frame clones only, not all of them. V and J calls plus clone size are reproduced from that table; the DNA served to infer D and trimming. The table includes some 77,000 clones, roughly nine tenths detected once. The V segment lost 6 bases and the J segment 6 bases; nucleotides outside the gene matches: 7. The CDR3 runs 14 residues. From germline, CDR1 is SGHTA and CDR2 FQGTGA. The chain is built from TRBV7-3 and TRBJ2-1, with 8 positions matching TRBD2. Source material: peripheral blood. The TCR was taken from a man aged 30 to 39 with acute or convalescent COVID-19. The CDR3 sequence: CASRPGTRSNEQFF. Written as DNA, the CDR3 is TGTGCCAGCAGACCCGGGACTAGATCCAATGAGCAGTTCTTC.